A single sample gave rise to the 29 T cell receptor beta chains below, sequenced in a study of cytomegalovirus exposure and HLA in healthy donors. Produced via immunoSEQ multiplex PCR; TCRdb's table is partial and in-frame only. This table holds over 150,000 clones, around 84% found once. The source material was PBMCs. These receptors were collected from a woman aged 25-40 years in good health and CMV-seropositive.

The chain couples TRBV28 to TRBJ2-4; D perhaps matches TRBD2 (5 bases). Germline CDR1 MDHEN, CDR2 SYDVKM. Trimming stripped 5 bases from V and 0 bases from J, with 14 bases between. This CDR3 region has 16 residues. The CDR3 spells CASSESGDLAKNIQYF. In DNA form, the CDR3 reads TGTGCCAGCAGTGAGAGCGGAGACCTAGCCAAAAACATTCAGTACTTC.

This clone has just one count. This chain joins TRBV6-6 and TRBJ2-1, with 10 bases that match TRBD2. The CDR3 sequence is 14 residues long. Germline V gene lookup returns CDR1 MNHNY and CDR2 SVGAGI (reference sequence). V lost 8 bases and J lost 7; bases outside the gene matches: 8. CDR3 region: CASYASGSGNEQFF. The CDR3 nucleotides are TGTGCCAGCTATGCTAGCGGGAGTGGAAATGAGCAGTTCTTC.

The DNA of the CDR3 is TGTGCCAGCAGCTTGTATATCGGGGAGCTGTTTTTT. Residues: CASSLYIGELFF. The rearrangement links TRBV7-2 to TRBJ2-2, with D unresolved. This CDR3 has 12 residues. CDR1 and CDR2 (germline): SGHTA, FQGNSA. V lost 3 bases and J lost 7, with 6 bases in between.

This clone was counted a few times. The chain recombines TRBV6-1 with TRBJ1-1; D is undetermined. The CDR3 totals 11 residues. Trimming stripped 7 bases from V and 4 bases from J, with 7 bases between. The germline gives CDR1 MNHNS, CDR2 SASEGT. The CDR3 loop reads CASTLSTEAFF. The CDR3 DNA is TGTGCCAGCACCTTGAGCACTGAAGCTTTCTTT.

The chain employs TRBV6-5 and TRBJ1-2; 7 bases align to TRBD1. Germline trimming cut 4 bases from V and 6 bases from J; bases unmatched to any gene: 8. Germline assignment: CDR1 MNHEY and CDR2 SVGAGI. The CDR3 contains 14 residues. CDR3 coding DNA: TGTGCCAGCAGTTCCCCAGACAGGGTGAATGGCTACACCTTC. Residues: CASSSPDRVNGYTF.

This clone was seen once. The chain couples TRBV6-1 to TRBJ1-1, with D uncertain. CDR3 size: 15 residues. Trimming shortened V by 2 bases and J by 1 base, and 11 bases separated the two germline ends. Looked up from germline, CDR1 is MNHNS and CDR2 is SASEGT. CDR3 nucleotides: TGTGCCAGCAGTGAATATCCGGGAGAGAACACTGAAGCTTTCTTT. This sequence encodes CASSEYPGENTEAFF.

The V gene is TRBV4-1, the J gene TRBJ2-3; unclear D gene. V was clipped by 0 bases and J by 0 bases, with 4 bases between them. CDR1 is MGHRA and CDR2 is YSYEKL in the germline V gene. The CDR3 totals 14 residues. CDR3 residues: CASSQDQSTDTQYF. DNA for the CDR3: TGCGCCAGCAGCCAAGATCAGAGCACAGATACGCAGTATTTT.

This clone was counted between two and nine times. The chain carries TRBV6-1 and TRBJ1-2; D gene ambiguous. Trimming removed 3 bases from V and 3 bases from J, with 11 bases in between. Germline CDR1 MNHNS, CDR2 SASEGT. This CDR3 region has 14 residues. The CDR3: CASSDALGDYGYTF. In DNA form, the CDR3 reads TGTGCCAGCAGTGACGCCTTGGGAGACTATGGCTACACCTTC.

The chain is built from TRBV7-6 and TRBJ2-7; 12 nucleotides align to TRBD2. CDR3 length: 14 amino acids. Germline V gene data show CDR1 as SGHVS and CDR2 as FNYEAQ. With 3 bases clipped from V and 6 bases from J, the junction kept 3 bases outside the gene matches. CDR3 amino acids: CASSLTSGRSEQYF. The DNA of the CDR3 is TGTGCCAGCAGCTTGACTAGCGGGAGAAGCGAGCAGTACTTC.

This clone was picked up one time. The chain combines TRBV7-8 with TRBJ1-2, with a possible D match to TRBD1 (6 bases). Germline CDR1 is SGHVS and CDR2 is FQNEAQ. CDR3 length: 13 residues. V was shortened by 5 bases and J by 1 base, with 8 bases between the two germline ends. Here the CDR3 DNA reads TGTGCCAGCAGCCTGGACAGTAACTATGGCTACACCTTC. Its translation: CASSLDSNYGYTF.

CDR3 in DNA: TGTGCCAGCAGCGAGGGACAGGGATCCAGTAATGAAAAACTGTTTTTT. Its protein product is CASSEGQGSSNEKLFF. The rearrangement joins TRBV11-1 to TRBJ1-4; 9 bases match TRBD1. Germline values: CDR1 SGHAT, CDR2 FQDESV (reference sequence). The CDR3 is 16 amino acids. The V and J ends lost 5 bases and 4 bases, in that order; junction bases with no gene match: 8. Drawing the rest from reference TRBV11-1 and TRBJ1-4, the complete variable domain is EAEVAQSPRYKITEKSQAVAFWCDPISGHATLYWYRQILGQGPELLVQFQDESVVDDSQLPKDRFSAERLKGVDSTLKIQPAELGDSAMYLCASSEGQGSSNEKLFFGSGTQLSVL.

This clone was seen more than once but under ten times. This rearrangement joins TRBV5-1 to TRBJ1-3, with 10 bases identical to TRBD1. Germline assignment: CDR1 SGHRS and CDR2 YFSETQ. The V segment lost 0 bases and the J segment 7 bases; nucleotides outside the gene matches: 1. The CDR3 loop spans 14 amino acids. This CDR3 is CASSLGGQGNTIYF. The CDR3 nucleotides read TGCGCCAGCAGCTTGGGGGGACAGGGGAACACCATATATTTT.

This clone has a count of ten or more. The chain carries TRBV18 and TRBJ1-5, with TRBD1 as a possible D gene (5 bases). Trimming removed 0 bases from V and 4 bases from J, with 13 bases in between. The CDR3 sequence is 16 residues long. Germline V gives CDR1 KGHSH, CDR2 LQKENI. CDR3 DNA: TGTGCCAGCTCACCACCGGGCACGCCAGGGAATCAGCCCCAGCATTTT. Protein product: CASSPPGTPGNQPQHF.

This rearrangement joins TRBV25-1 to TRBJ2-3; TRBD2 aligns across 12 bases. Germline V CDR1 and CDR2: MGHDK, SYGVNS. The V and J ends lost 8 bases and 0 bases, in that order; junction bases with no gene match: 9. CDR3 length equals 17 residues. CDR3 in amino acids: CASDRTSGMSSTDTQYF. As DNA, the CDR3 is TGTGCCAGCGATCGGACTAGCGGGATGTCTAGCACAGATACGCAGTATTTT.

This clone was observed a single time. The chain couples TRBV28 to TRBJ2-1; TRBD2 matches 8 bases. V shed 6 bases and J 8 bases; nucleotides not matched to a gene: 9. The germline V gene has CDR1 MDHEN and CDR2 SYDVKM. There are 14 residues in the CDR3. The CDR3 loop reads CASREIAGWYEQFF. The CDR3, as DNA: TGTGCCAGCAGGGAAATAGCGGGATGGTATGAGCAGTTCTTC.

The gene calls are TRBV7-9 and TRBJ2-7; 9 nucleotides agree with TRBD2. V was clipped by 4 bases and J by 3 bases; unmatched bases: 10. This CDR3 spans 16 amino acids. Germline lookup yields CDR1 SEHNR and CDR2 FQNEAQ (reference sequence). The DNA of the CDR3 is TGTGCCAGCAGCTCCAAAGCCTATAGCGGGAGCTACGAGCAGTACTTC. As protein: CASSSKAYSGSYEQYF.

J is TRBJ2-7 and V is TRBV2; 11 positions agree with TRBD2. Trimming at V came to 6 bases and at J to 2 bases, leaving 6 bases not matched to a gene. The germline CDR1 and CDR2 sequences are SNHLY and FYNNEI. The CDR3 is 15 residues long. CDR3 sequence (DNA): TGTGCCAGCAGGACGACTAGCGGGATTGCCTACGAGCAGTACTTC. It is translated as CASRTTSGIAYEQYF.

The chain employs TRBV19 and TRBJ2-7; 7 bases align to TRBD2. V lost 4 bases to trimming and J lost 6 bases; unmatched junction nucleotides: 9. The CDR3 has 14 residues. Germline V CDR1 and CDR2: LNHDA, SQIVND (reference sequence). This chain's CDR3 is CASSRRESPREQYF. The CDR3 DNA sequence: TGTGCCAGTAGTAGGCGGGAGTCCCCTCGCGAGCAGTACTTC.

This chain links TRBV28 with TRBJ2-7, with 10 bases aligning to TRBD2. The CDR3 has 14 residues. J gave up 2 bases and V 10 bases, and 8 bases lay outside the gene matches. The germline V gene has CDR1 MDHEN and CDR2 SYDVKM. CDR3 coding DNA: TGTGCCACGTCTCTCAGCGGGAGGGCCTACGAGCAGTACTTC. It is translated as CATSLSGRAYEQYF.

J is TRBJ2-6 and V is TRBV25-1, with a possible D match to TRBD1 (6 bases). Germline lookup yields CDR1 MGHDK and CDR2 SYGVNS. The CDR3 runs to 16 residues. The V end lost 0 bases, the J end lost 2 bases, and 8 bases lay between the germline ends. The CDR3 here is CASSEYPGAGANVLTF. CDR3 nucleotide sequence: TGTGCCAGCAGTGAATATCCAGGGGCTGGGGCCAACGTCCTGACTTTC. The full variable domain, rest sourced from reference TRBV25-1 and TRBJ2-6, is EADIYQTPRYLVIGTGKKITLECSQTMGHDKMYWYQQDPGMELHLIHYSYGVNSTEKGDLSSESTVSRIRTEHFPLTLESARPSHTSQYLCASSEYPGAGANVLTFGAGSRLTVL.

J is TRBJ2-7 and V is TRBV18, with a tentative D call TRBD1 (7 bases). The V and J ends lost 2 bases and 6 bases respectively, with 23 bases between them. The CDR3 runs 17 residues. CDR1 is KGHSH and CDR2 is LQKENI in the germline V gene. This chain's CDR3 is CASSPVSLAGGQSEQYF. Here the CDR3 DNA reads TGTGCCAGCTCACCAGTTAGCCTAGCAGGGGGGCAGAGCGAGCAGTACTTC.

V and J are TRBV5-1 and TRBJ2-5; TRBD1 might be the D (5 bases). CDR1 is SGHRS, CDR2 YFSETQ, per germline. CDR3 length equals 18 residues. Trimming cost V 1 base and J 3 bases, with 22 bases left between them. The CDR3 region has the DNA TGCGCCAGCAGCTTGAAGGTCAGGGCGCCAAACCCAGAAGAGACCCAGTACTTC. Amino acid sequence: CASSLKVRAPNPEETQYF.

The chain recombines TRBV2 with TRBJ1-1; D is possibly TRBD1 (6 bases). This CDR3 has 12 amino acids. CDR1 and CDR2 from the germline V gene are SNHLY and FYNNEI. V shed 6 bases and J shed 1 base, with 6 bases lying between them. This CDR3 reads CASRQGNTEAFF. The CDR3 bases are TGTGCCAGCAGACAGGGGAACACTGAAGCTTTCTTT.

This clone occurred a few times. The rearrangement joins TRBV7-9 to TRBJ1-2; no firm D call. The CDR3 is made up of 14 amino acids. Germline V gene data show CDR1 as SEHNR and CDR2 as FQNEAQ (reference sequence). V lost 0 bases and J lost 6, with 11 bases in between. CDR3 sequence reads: CASSLAQAVDGYTF. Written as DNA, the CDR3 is TGTGCCAGCAGCTTAGCGCAGGCAGTGGATGGCTACACCTTC.

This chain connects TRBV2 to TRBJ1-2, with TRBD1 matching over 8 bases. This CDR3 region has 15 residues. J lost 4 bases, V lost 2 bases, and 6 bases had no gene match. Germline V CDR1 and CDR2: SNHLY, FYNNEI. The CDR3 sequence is CASSERATGVYGYTF. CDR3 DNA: TGTGCCAGCAGTGAAAGGGCGACAGGGGTCTATGGCTACACCTTC.

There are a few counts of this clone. As DNA, the CDR3 is TGTGCCATCAGTGCGAACAGGGGGAACACTGAAGCTTTCTTT. It specifies CAISANRGNTEAFF. This chain joins TRBV10-3 and TRBJ1-1; TRBD1 matches at 7 bases. J lost 1 base, V lost 4 bases, and 3 bases had no gene match. This CDR3 is 14 amino acids long. Germline CDR1 ENHRY, CDR2 SYGVKD.

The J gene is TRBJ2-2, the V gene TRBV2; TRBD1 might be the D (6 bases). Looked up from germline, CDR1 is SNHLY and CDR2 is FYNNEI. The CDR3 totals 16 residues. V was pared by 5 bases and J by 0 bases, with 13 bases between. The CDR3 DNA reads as TGTGCCAGCAGTCCCACGGACAGCTCGAACACCGGGGAGCTGTTTTTT. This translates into CASSPTDSSNTGELFF.

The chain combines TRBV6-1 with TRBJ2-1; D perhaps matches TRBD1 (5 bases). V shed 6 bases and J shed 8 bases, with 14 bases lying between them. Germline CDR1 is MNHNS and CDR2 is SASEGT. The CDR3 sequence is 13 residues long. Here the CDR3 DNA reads TGTGCCAGCAGACCCTCAGGGCAGGATGAGCAGTTCTTC. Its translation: CASRPSGQDEQFF.

The CDR3 DNA reads as TGTGCCAGCAGTTTACTGGCGGCAAAACACGAGCAGTACTTC. It translates to CASSLLAAKHEQYF. The rearrangement joins TRBV27 to TRBJ2-7; D ambiguous. The germline V gene has CDR1 MNHEY and CDR2 SMNVEV (reference sequence). V gave up 2 bases and J gave up 5 bases, with 13 bases separating them. This CDR3 is built from 14 residues.